The 15 T cell receptor beta chains below come from one sample, sequenced in a study of blood T cell repertoires in COVID-19. Assay: immunoSEQ multiplex PCR; the TCRdb copy retains only in-frame clones and omits some. The data contain fewer than 400,000 clones, more than 85% of them singletons. The specimen sequenced was PBMCs or T cells enriched from blood (not recorded which). The receptors come from a woman aged 25 to 39 who had recovered from COVID-19.

The V and J genes are TRBV3-1 (or the pseudogene TRBV3-2) and TRBJ2-7, with 9 bases that match TRBD2. The CDR3 sequence is 15 residues long. Germline assignment: CDR1 LGHDT and CDR2 YNNKEL (reference sequence). Germline trimming cut 1 base from V and 4 bases from J; bases unmatched to any gene: 5. CDR3 in amino acids: CASSQVGLAIYEQYF. CDR3 DNA sequence: TGTGCCAGCAGCCAAGTTGGACTAGCGATTTACGAGCAGTACTTC.

This clone has just one count. CDR3 DNA sequence: TGTGCCACCAGCAGAGGGGCAGGCAGGATGAACACTGAAGCTTTCTTT. Its translation is CATSRGAGRMNTEAFF. The chain is built from TRBV15 and TRBJ1-1; no firm D call. The CDR3 contains 16 residues. With 1 base removed from V and 0 bases from J, the gap between germline ends came to 12 bases. In germline, CDR1 is LNHNV, CDR2 YYDKDF (reference sequence).

The rearrangement uses TRBV29-1 and TRBJ2-1; D perhaps matches TRBD2 (6 bases). This CDR3 is 15 amino acids long. Trimming took 6 bases from V and 4 from J, leaving 19 bases between them. In germline, CDR1 is SQVTM, CDR2 ANQGSEA. The CDR3 nucleotides are TGCAGCGTCGGAAGTCTAGCGATGGCTTACAATGAGCAGTTCTTC. Its translation is CSVGSLAMAYNEQFF.

The chain couples TRBV5-8 to TRBJ2-7; 11 positions agree with TRBD2. V gave up 2 bases and J gave up 1 base; unmatched junction bases: 5. The CDR3 length is 16 residues. Germline CDR1 SGHTS, CDR2 YDEGEE. Written as DNA, the CDR3 is TGTGCCAGCAGCTTTCGACTAGCGGGAACTTCCTACGAGCAGTACTTC. It is translated as CASSFRLAGTSYEQYF.

The chain has TRBV7-3 and TRBJ2-1; possible D gene TRBD2, 6 bases. With 2 bases removed from V and 6 bases from J, the gap between germline ends came to 14 bases. Germline V gene lookup returns CDR1 SGHTA and CDR2 FQGTGA. The CDR3 totals 15 residues. CDR3 bases: TGTGCCAGCAGCTTAGGCGGGATTGTGGGCAATGAGCAGTTCTTC. It encodes CASSLGGIVGNEQFF.

The V gene is TRBV18, the J gene TRBJ1-1; D call uncertain. There are 15 residues in the CDR3. Trimming stripped 2 bases from V and 1 base from J, with 11 bases between. Germline V gene sequence: CDR1 KGHSH, CDR2 LQKENI. CDR3 region: CASSPIRDTNTEAFF. The CDR3 DNA is TGTGCCAGCTCACCAATCCGGGATACGAACACTGAAGCTTTCTTT. Using reference TRBV18 and TRBJ1-1 for the parts outside the CDR3, the full variable domain is NAGVMQNPRHLVRRRGQEARLRCSPMKGHSHVYWYRQLPEEGLKFMVYLQKENIIDESGMPKERFSAEFPKEGPSILRIQQVVRGDSAAYFCASSPIRDTNTEAFFGQGTRLTVV.

The rearrangement joins TRBV3-1 (or the pseudogene TRBV3-2) to TRBJ1-3, with D perhaps TRBD1 (6 bases). CDR1 and CDR2 (germline): LGHDT, YNNKEL (reference sequence). The CDR3 runs 17 residues. Trimming took 5 bases from V and 1 from J, leaving 18 bases between them. The CDR3 nucleotides are TGTGCCAGCAGCAAAACCACAGGGAGCCTTTCTGGAAACACCATATATTTT. Translated, it gives CASSKTTGSLSGNTIYF.

The rearrangement joins TRBV5-1 to TRBJ2-7; D remains ambiguous. This CDR3 region has 14 residues. Between the trimmed V and J ends, which lost 1 base and 4 bases, there was a span of 12 bases. Germline V gene data show CDR1 as SGHRS and CDR2 as YFSETQ. CDR3 sequence: CASSLNQDSYEQYF. Here the CDR3 DNA reads TGCGCCAGCAGCTTGAACCAGGATTCTTACGAGCAGTACTTC.

CDR3 region: CASSQDLVNSNEKLFF. In DNA, the CDR3 is TGTGCCAGCAGCCAAGACTTAGTAAACAGTAATGAAAAACTGTTTTTT. The J gene is TRBJ1-4, the V gene TRBV3-1 (or the pseudogene TRBV3-2), with D uncertain. V shed 0 bases and J shed 4 bases, with 12 bases lying between them. The CDR3 consists of 16 residues. Germline-derived CDR1 and CDR2 are LGHDT and YNNKEL (reference sequence).

The rearrangement links TRBV19 to TRBJ1-5, with a possible D match to TRBD1 (6 bases). CDR1 LNHDA and CDR2 SQIVND come from the germline V gene (reference sequence). The ends were cut back, 6 bases at V and 10 bases at J, with 16 bases in the middle. The CDR3 covers 13 residues. The CDR3 region is CASSPGQLSPQHF. The CDR3 DNA reads TGTGCCAGTAGCCCAGGACAGCTCAGCCCCCAGCATTTT.

The genes are TRBV21-1 and TRBJ2-1; the table's D gene call, TRBD1, was not cross checked with the DNA. TRBV21-1 is deemed a pseudogene. This CDR3 has 15 amino acids. The CDR3 protein is CASSNPVQGLNEQFF. The CDR3 DNA is TGTGCCAGCAGCAACCCGGTCCAGGGCCTCAATGAGCAGTTCTTC.

This chain connects TRBV4-1 to TRBJ1-1; 7 nucleotides agree with TRBD1. Germline V CDR1 and CDR2: MGHRA, YSYEKL. The CDR3 runs 14 residues. V lost 0 bases, J lost 8 bases, and 6 bases stayed unmatched. The CDR3 loop reads CASSQEVTGEEAFF. The CDR3 bases are TGCGCCAGCAGCCAAGAAGTAACAGGGGAGGAAGCTTTCTTT.

The rearrangement joins TRBV29-1 to TRBJ2-7, with D tentatively TRBD1 (5 bases). CDR3 size: 14 residues. Germline values: CDR1 SQVTM, CDR2 ANQGSEA. The CDR3 DNA follows: TGCAGTCACTTTAGGGGCTTAAAGGCGTACGAGCAGTACTTC. Encoded protein: CSHFRGLKAYEQYF.

The chain recombines TRBV27 with TRBJ2-7; tentative D call: TRBD1 (6 bases). Germline V gene lookup returns CDR1 MNHEY and CDR2 SMNVEV (reference sequence). The CDR3 extends over 16 amino acids. Trimming stripped 5 bases from V and 3 bases from J, with 20 bases between. The CDR3 loop is CASSPTRTGQLYEQYF. Here the CDR3 DNA reads TGTGCCAGCAGTCCGACCCGCACCGGACAGCTCTACGAGCAGTACTTC.

The rearrangement uses TRBV5-3 and TRBJ1-2; D is possibly TRBD1 (5 bases). TRBV5-3 is an ORF for which the function is uncertain. Trimming stripped 1 base from V and 8 bases from J, with 21 bases between. This CDR3 has 16 residues. In nucleotides, the CDR3 is TGTGCCAGAAGCTTGAGAGCACGGGACGCCGGAGGGGGCTACACCTTC. Its protein is CARSLRARDAGGGYTF.